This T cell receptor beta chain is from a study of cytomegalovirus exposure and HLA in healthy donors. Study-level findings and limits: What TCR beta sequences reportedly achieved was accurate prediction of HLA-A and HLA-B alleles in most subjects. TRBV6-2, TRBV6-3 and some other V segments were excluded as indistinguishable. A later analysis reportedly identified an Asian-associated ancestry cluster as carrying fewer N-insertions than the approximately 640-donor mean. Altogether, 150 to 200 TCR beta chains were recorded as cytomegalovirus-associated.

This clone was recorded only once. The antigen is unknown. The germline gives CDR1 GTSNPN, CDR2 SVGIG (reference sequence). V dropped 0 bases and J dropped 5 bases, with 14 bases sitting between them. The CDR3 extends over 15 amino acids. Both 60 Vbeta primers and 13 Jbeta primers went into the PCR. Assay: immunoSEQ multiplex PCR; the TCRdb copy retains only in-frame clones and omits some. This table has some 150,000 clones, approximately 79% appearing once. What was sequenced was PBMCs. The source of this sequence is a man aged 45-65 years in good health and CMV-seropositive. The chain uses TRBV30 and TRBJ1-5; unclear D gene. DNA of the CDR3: TGTGCCTGGAGTGTTTCGGTGGCGGGAGATCAGCCCCAGCATTTT. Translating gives CAWSVSVAGDQPQHF.